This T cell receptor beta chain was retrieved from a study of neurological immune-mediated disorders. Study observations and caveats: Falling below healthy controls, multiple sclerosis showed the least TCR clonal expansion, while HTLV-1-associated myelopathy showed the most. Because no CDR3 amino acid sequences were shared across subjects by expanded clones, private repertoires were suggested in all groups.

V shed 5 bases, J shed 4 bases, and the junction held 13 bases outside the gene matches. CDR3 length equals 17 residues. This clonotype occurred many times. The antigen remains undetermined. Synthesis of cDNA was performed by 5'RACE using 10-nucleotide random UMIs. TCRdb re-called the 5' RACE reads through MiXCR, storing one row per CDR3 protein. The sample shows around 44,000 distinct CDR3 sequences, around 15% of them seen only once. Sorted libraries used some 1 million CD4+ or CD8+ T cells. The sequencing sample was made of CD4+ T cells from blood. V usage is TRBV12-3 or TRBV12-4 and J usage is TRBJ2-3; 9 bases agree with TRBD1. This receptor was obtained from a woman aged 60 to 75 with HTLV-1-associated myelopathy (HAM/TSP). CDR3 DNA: TGTGCCAGCAGTCAACTTCACAGGGGGCGGAGGGCAGATACGCAGTATTTT. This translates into CASSQLHRGRRADTQYF.